These 14 T cell receptor beta chains originate from one sample sequenced in a study of tumor and adjacent non-tumor tissue in lung cancer. The template was RNA from unsorted bulk tissue. A modified ARM-PCR protocol with three rounds of nested PCR amplified TCRbeta. TCRdb reprocessed the multiplex PCR reads with MiXCR, giving one entry per CDR3 protein. The data contain approximately 79,000 distinct CDR3 sequences, around 65% of them singletons. The specimen was lung tumor tissue. These receptor sequences come from a man between 65 and 85 years old with non-small cell lung cancer.

In this sample, this clonotype turned up a few times. Here the CDR3 omits its conserved ending phenylalanine or tryptophan, so a read error is the likely source. The rearrangement links TRBV11-2 to TRBJ2-3, with 7 bases that match TRBD2. Looked up from germline, CDR1 is SGHAT and CDR2 is FQNNGV. CDR3 length equals 15 residues. V trimming: 0 bases; J trimming: 10 bases; junction bases outside the gene matches: 10. In DNA, the CDR3 is TGTGCCAGCAGCTTAGATCGGAACAGCGGGGATGCGCAGTATCTT. This codes for CASSLDRNSGDAQYL.

The rearrangement uses TRBV29-1 and TRBJ2-3; D not certain. The last part of the DNA fits TRBJ1-5 better; the J call may be wrong. Germline V CDR1 and CDR2: SQVTM, ANQGSEA. This CDR3 has 13 amino acids. The CDR3: CSVAVGSGYTQHF. CDR3 nucleotides: TGCAGCGTTGCGGTCGGGAGTGGATATACGCAGCATTTT.

The rearrangement joins TRBV4-2 to TRBJ2-7, with D perhaps being TRBD1 or TRBD2 (5 bases each). The CDR3 spans 15 residues. CDR1 LGHNA and CDR2 YNFKEQ come from the germline V gene. Trimming removed 3 bases from V and 2 bases from J, with 14 bases in between. The CDR3 region is CASSQTTTAAYEQYF. The DNA for the CDR3 is TGTGCCAGCAGCCAGACCACGACAGCGGCCTACGAGCAGTACTTC.

CDR3 nucleotide sequence: TGTGCCAGCAGTCGAGAACGGGACATTGAAGCTTTCTTT. Amino acids: CASSRERDIEAFF. This rearrangement joins TRBV7-3 to TRBJ1-1; D may be TRBD1 (6 bases). The CDR3 is 13 amino acids. Germline V gene sequence: CDR1 SGHTA, CDR2 FQGTGA. V was shortened by 6 bases and J by 7 bases, with 15 bases between the two germline ends. Variable domain in full (rest from reference TRBV7-3 and TRBJ1-1): GAGVSQTPSNKVTEKGKYVELRCDPISGHTALYWYRQSLGQGPEFLIYFQGTGAADDSGLPNDRFFAVRPEGSVSTLKIQRTERGDSAVYLCASSRERDIEAFFGQGTRLTVV.

This clonotype was seen ten or more times. This chain connects TRBV5-1 to TRBJ2-5; D ambiguous. V lost 0 bases and J 7 bases, leaving 7 bases between the germline ends. Germline CDR1 and CDR2: SGHRS and YFSETQ. The CDR3 is 12 amino acids. The CDR3 DNA reads as TGCGCCAGCAGCTTGGAAAAGGGGACCCAGTACTTC. Its protein is CASSLEKGTQYF.

Regarding this clonotype: The final CDR3 position lacks the conserved phenylalanine or tryptophan, pointing to a likely read error. The chain employs TRBV5-1 and TRBJ2-7, with D maybe TRBD2 (6 bases). The CDR3 covers 14 residues. Germline CDR1 and CDR2: SGHRS and YFSETQ. CDR3 bases: TGCGCTAACAGCTTGGAGGGCAGGGACTACGAGCAGTACTTA. It specifies CANSLEGRDYEQYL.

Regarding this clonotype: One end of the junction does not line up with germline, which may come from a read error. V and J are TRBV11-2 and TRBJ2-2; tentatively, D is TRBD2 (5 bases). Germline CDR1 reads SGHAT; CDR2 reads FQNNGV. There are 14 residues in the CDR3. CDR3 region: CATSGRLITGELSF. CDR3 coding DNA: TGTGCCACCAGCGGACGGCTAATCACCGGGGAGCTGTCTTTT.

Notes on this clonotype: With a much larger clone just one base away, this may be a read error. This chain's CDR3 is CASIRGTGLSDTQYF. The CDR3 nucleotides read TGTGCCAGCATACGCGGAACGGGGCTGTCAGATACGCAGTATTTT. The chain carries TRBV6-6 and TRBJ2-3; D assignment may be TRBD1 or TRBD2 (5 bases each). There are 15 residues in the CDR3. The ends were cut back, 7 bases at V and 4 bases at J, with 18 bases in the middle. Per the germline V gene, CDR1 is MNHNY and CDR2 is SVGAGI (reference sequence).

Turning to this clonotype: A read error may account for a junction end that differs from germline. The J gene is TRBJ2-5, the V gene TRBV11-2; D unclear. CDR3 size: 14 residues. CDR1 and CDR2 (germline): SGHAT, FQNNGV. CDR3 coding DNA: TGTGCCTGCAGCTTAGTATCCATGGGGGAGACCCAGTACTTC. Its protein product is CACSLVSMGETQYF.

For this clonotype: An end of the junction differs from the germline gene, which may be a read error. The chain uses TRBV11-2 and TRBJ2-3; possibly TRBD2 for D (5 bases). From germline, CDR1 is SGHAT and CDR2 FQNNGV. This CDR3 is 16 amino acids long. Here the CDR3 reads CASSLGRRGCADTQYF. The CDR3 DNA follows: TGTGCCAGTAGCTTAGGCCGTCGGGGATGCGCAGATACGCAGTATTTT.

Comments on this clonotype: No conserved phenylalanine or tryptophan is present at the end of the CDR3, so a read error is the likely explanation. This chain connects TRBV4-1 to TRBJ1-6; D may be TRBD1 (5 bases). This CDR3 has 15 residues. Per the germline V gene, CDR1 is MGHRA and CDR2 is YSYEKL. CDR3 in amino acids: CAGSQDRTPISPLHS. The DNA for the CDR3 is TGCGCCGGCAGCCAAGATCGGACACCAATTTCACCCCTCCACTCT.

In regard to this clonotype: Since no conserved phenylalanine or tryptophan closes the CDR3, a read error is the likely cause. This sequence joins TRBV12-3 or TRBV12-4 and TRBJ2-2; TRBD1 aligns across 8 bases. V gave up 7 bases and J gave up 1 base; unmatched junction bases: 8. CDR3 length equals 16 residues. CDR3 region: CASIRSGTGNTGELFS. In nucleotides, the CDR3 is TGTGCCAGCATACGATCCGGGACAGGGAACACCGGGGAGCTGTTTTCT.

Note on this clonotype: This may be a read error: a much more frequent sequence differs by one nucleotide. V gene TRBV7-9 combines with J gene TRBJ2-1, with a possible D match to TRBD2 (5 bases). This CDR3 is built from 13 residues. CDR1 is SEHNR and CDR2 is FQNEAQ in the germline V gene (reference sequence). CDR3 coding DNA: TGTGTCAGCAGCTTAGTATCGGGGTATGAGCAGTTCTTC. This encodes CVSSLVSGYEQFF. The whole variable domain, remainder taken from reference TRBV7-9 and TRBJ2-1, is DTGVSQNPRHKITKRGQNVTFRCDPISEHNRLYWYRQTLGQGPEFLTYFQNEAQLEKSRLLSDRFSAERPKGSFSTLEIQRTEQGDSAMYLCVSSLVSGYEQFFGPGTRLTVL.

To note about this clonotype: A junction end diverges from the germline sequence, so it may reflect a read error. The chain employs TRBV11-2 and TRBJ2-5, with D possibly TRBD1 on 6 matching bases. Germline CDR1 reads SGHAT; CDR2 reads FQNNGV. The CDR3 totals 13 residues. As DNA, the CDR3 is TGTGCCAGCAGCTTAAACAGGGAACAGACCCAGTGTTTC. This sequence encodes CASSLNREQTQCF.